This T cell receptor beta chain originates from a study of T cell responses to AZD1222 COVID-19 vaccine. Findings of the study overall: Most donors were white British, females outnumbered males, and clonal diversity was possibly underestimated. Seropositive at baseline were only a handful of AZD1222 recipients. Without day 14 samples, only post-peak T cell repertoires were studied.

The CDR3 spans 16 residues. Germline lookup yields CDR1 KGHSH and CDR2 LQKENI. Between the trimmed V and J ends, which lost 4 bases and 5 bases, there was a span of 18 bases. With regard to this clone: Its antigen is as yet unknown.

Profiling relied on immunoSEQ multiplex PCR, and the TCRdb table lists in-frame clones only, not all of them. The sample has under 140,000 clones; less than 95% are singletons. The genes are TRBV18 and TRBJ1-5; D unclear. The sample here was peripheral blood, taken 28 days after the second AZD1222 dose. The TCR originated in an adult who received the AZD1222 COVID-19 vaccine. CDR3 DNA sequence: TGTGCCAGCTCACGCGAGTTCAGTGCTCCCTATCAGCCCCAGCATTTT. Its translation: CASSREFSAPYQPQHF.